These 27 T cell receptor beta chains share one sample of origin, sequenced in a study of T cell responses to AZD1222 COVID-19 vaccine. Repertoires were generated with immunoSEQ multiplex PCR, while TCRdb's copy carries only in-frame clones and drops some. This sample has over 150,000 clones, with 70% to 90% found just once. The sample was peripheral blood, taken on day 0 of MenACWY control vaccination. All receptors derive from an adult in good health.

The chain links TRBV9 to TRBJ2-5; no firm D call. V shed 4 bases and J shed 5 bases, with 15 bases lying between them. The CDR3 is 14 residues long. Germline CDR1 SGDLS, CDR2 YYNGEE. In DNA, the CDR3 is TGTGCCAGCAGCACATCCAACCGGGCGGAGACCCAGTACTTC. It specifies CASSTSNRAETQYF.

The V and J genes are TRBV5-4 and TRBJ2-2; maybe TRBD2 (5 bases). Germline V lookup: CDR1 SGHNT, CDR2 YYREEE (reference sequence). V lost 4 bases and J lost 6, with 10 bases in between. CDR3 length: 13 residues. The CDR3 region is CASSPGVAGELFF. Written as DNA, the CDR3 is TGTGCCAGCAGCCCCGGGGTCGCCGGGGAGCTGTTTTTT. The full variable domain, its missing parts supplied by reference TRBV5-4 and TRBJ2-2, is ETGVTQSPTHLIKTRGQQVTLRCSSQSGHNTVSWYQQALGQGPQFIFQYYREEENGRGNFPPRFSGLQFPNYSSELNVNALELDDSALYLCASSPGVAGELFFGEGSRLTVL.

This rearrangement joins TRBV19 to TRBJ2-7, with 10 positions matching TRBD1. The CDR3 totals 14 residues. With 6 bases clipped from V and 3 bases from J, the junction kept 5 bases outside the gene matches. The germline V gene encodes CDR1 LNHDA and CDR2 SQIVND (reference sequence). Here the CDR3 DNA reads TGTGCCAGTAGGAGGGGACAGGGGAACTACGAGCAGTACTTC. Encoded protein: CASRRGQGNYEQYF. The variable domain in full, completed from reference TRBV19 and TRBJ2-7, reads DGGITQSPKYLFRKEGQNVTLSCEQNLNHDAMYWYRQDPGQGLRLIYYSQIVNDFQKGDIAEGYSVSREKKESFPLTVTSAQKNPTAFYLCASRRGQGNYEQYFGPGTRLTVT.

The CDR3 loop is CASSLDSHSNQPQHF. The CDR3 DNA reads TGCGCCAGCAGCTTAGATTCCCATAGCAATCAGCCCCAGCATTTT. This sequence joins TRBV5-1 and TRBJ1-5; D uncertain. Trimming cost V 2 bases and J 0 bases, with 9 bases left between them. The germline CDR1 and CDR2 sequences are SGHRS and YFSETQ. This CDR3 contains 15 residues. The full variable domain, completed using reference TRBV5-1 and TRBJ1-5, is KAGVTQTPRYLIKTRGQQVTLSCSPISGHRSVSWYQQTPGQGLQFLFEYFSETQRNKGNFPGRFSGRQFSNSRSEMNVSTLELGDSALYLCASSLDSHSNQPQHFGDGTRLSIL.

V gene TRBV6-1 combines with J gene TRBJ1-3; D gene uncertain. Trimming removed 2 bases from V and 0 bases from J, with 11 bases in between. The germline gives CDR1 MNHNS, CDR2 SASEGT. This CDR3 comprises 16 residues. The CDR3 bases are TGTGCCAGCAGTGAAATAGTCGGAAGCTCTGGAAACACCATATATTTT. Encoded protein: CASSEIVGSSGNTIYF.

The chain has TRBV7-8 and TRBJ1-2; TRBD1 is a possible D gene (5 bases). Germline V lookup: CDR1 SGHVS, CDR2 FQNEAQ. V lost 5 bases to trimming and J lost 2 bases, with 9 bases between them. This CDR3 is 13 amino acids long. The CDR3 DNA is TGTGCCAGCAGCCGCAGGGAAAACTATGGCTACACCTTC. Encoded protein: CASSRRENYGYTF.

The rearrangement uses TRBV6-5 and TRBJ2-7; no firm D call. The CDR3 is 13 residues long. Trimming stripped 0 bases from V and 6 bases from J, with 9 bases between. Germline V lookup: CDR1 MNHEY, CDR2 SVGAGI. CDR3 nucleotides: TGTGCCAGCAGTTACTCGTTAGGCGGCGAGCAGTACGTC. This gives the protein CASSYSLGGEQYV.

This clone was counted only a few times. This chain links TRBV5-4 with TRBJ1-6, with D possibly being TRBD1 (5 bases). Per the germline V gene, CDR1 is SGHNT and CDR2 is YYREEE (reference sequence). Trimming pared 0 bases from V and 7 bases from J, leaving 14 bases between. There are 16 residues in the CDR3. In nucleotides, the CDR3 is TGTGCCAGCAGCTTGGATCCGGGACGGAGAAATTCACCCCTCCACTTT. It codes for CASSLDPGRRNSPLHF.

The V gene is TRBV9, the J gene TRBJ1-3, with 7 bases aligning to TRBD1. The CDR3 consists of 14 residues. V dropped 5 bases and J dropped 4; count of bases not matched to a gene: 6. Germline V lookup: CDR1 SGDLS, CDR2 YYNGEE. CDR3 loop: CASSRTGVGNTIYF. DNA for the CDR3: TGTGCCAGCAGTCGGACAGGCGTCGGAAACACCATATATTTT. Drawing the rest from reference TRBV9 and TRBJ1-3, the complete variable domain is DSGVTQTPKHLITATGQRVTLRCSPRSGDLSVYWYQQSLDQGLQFLIQYYNGEERAKGNILERFSAQQFPDLHSELNLSSLELGDSALYFCASSRTGVGNTIYFGEGSWLTVV.

This clone was seen only a few times. The genes are TRBV20-1 and TRBJ2-5, with D possibly matching TRBD2 (5 bases). The CDR3 totals 12 residues. Germline loops: CDR1 DFQATT, CDR2 SNEGSKA (reference sequence). V shed 3 bases and J shed 3 bases, with 8 bases lying between them. CDR3 sequence (DNA): TGCAGTGCTAGTACCGGGAAAGAGACCCAGTACTTC. As protein: CSASTGKETQYF.

The CDR3, as DNA: TGTGCCAGCAGCTTGAGGGGCAGGGGGGCACCCCCTCCCACAGATACGCAGTATTTT. This sequence encodes CASSLRGRGAPPPTDTQYF. The chain is built from TRBV11-3 and TRBJ2-3, with D possibly TRBD1 on 7 matching bases. The CDR3 consists of 19 residues. V was cut by 3 bases and J by 2 bases, with 24 bases left in between. Germline CDR1 reads SGHNT; CDR2 reads YENEEA.

The chain employs TRBV5-5 and TRBJ2-6, with a possible D match to TRBD1 (5 bases). From germline, CDR1 is SGHKS and CDR2 YYEKEE (reference sequence). The CDR3 spans 15 residues. V lost 4 bases and J lost 0, with 8 bases in between. CDR3 sequence (DNA): TGTGCCAGCAGCAAGACAGACTCTGGGGCCAACGTCCTGACTTTC. This codes for CASSKTDSGANVLTF.

The gene calls are TRBV19 and TRBJ2-5, with D possibly matching TRBD2 (5 bases). Trimming removed 3 bases at V and 2 bases at J, with 7 bases between. The CDR3 covers 13 residues. Germline V gene data show CDR1 as LNHDA and CDR2 as SQIVND (reference sequence). The DNA of the CDR3 is TGTGCCAGTAGTATCCCGGGGCAAGAGACCCAGTACTTC. This codes for CASSIPGQETQYF.

The gene calls are TRBV3-1 (or the pseudogene TRBV3-2) and TRBJ2-1, with D hard to call. Trimming left V 1 base short and J 9 bases short, with 10 bases between. The germline V gene has CDR1 LGHDT and CDR2 YNNKEL (reference sequence). The CDR3 runs to 13 residues. For the CDR3, the DNA is TGTGCCAGCAGCCAAGTCGGTTCCAGTGAGCAGTTCTTC. Translated, it gives CASSQVGSSEQFF.

This clone is large (0.1 to 1%) by share. The chain uses TRBV19 and TRBJ1-4; 7 positions match TRBD1. The CDR3 spans 16 residues. Germline CDR1 and CDR2: LNHDA and SQIVND (reference sequence). Trimming took 0 bases from V and 4 from J; bases not matched to a gene: 5. The CDR3 here is CASSIEQGKSNEKLFF. As DNA, the CDR3 is TGTGCCAGTAGTATAGAACAGGGGAAAAGTAATGAAAAACTGTTTTTT. The entire variable domain, with the rest obtained from reference TRBV19 and TRBJ1-4, is as follows: DGGITQSPKYLFRKEGQNVTLSCEQNLNHDAMYWYRQDPGQGLRLIYYSQIVNDFQKGDIAEGYSVSREKKESFPLTVTSAQKNPTAFYLCASSIEQGKSNEKLFFGSGTQLSVL.

This clone was observed a single time. The CDR3 DNA sequence: TGTGCCAGCAGCCAAAGGACAGATACGCAGTATTTT. Translating gives CASSQRTDTQYF. The V gene is TRBV9, the J gene TRBJ2-3; unclear D gene. The CDR3 contains 12 residues. The germline V gene has CDR1 SGDLS and CDR2 YYNGEE. The V gene lost 4 bases and the J gene lost 3 bases, with 6 bases spanning the gap. Supplemented by reference TRBV9 and TRBJ2-3, the full variable domain reads DSGVTQTPKHLITATGQRVTLRCSPRSGDLSVYWYQQSLDQGLQFLIQYYNGEERAKGNILERFSAQQFPDLHSELNLSSLELGDSALYFCASSQRTDTQYFGPGTRLTVL.

Only one count was recorded for this clone. This sequence joins TRBV6-2 or TRBV6-3 and TRBJ1-5; the match to TRBD1 covers 7 bases. The CDR3 runs to 12 residues. The ends lost 5 bases at V and 6 bases at J; junction bases unmatched: 1. Germline V gene lookup returns CDR1 MNHEY and CDR2 SVGEGT. The CDR3 DNA reads TGTGCCAGCAGTAGACAGGGTCAGCCCCAGCATTTT. This sequence encodes CASSRQGQPQHF.

This chain links TRBV21-1 with TRBJ2-5; TRBD2, as called in the table, went unchecked against the DNA. TRBV21-1 is described as a pseudogene. The CDR3 contains 16 residues. CDR3 residues: CASSQRLAGGPETQYF. Here the CDR3 DNA reads TGTGCCAGCAGCCAGAGACTAGCGGGGGGGCCTGAGACCCAGTACTTC.

This chain joins TRBV19 and TRBJ2-7; D gene ambiguous. In germline, CDR1 is LNHDA, CDR2 SQIVND (reference sequence). The CDR3 covers 14 residues. V was trimmed by 6 bases and J by 0 bases, leaving 12 bases between them. The CDR3 sequence is CASRVTASSYEQYF. CDR3 sequence (DNA): TGTGCCAGTAGGGTTACGGCGAGCTCCTACGAGCAGTACTTC.

In DNA, the CDR3 is TGTGCCAGCAGCCCCGGGACAGGTTTTCACAATGAGCAGTTCTTC. Encoded protein: CASSPGTGFHNEQFF. The chain employs TRBV27 and TRBJ2-1, with 8 bases lining up with TRBD1. CDR1 and CDR2 (germline): MNHEY, SMNVEV (reference sequence). The V gene end was trimmed by 6 bases and the J gene end by 5 bases; junction bases not matched to a gene: 9. This CDR3 region has 15 residues.

V usage is TRBV10-3 and J usage is TRBJ1-1; 7 bases are a match to TRBD1. The CDR3 is made up of 14 amino acids. Germline lookup yields CDR1 ENHRY and CDR2 SYGVKD. V lost 5 bases to trimming and J lost 0 bases; unmatched junction nucleotides: 3. DNA for the CDR3: TGTGCCATCAGTACGGGACAGATGAACACTGAAGCTTTCTTT. Amino acids: CAISTGQMNTEAFF.

The V gene is TRBV12-5, the J gene TRBJ1-1; D might be TRBD1 (5 bases). V lost 2 bases, J lost 5 bases, and 9 bases lay in between. From germline, CDR1 is LGHNT and CDR2 FRNRAP. There are 13 residues in the CDR3. The DNA of the CDR3 is TGTGCTAGTGGTTTGACAGGACGGACTGAAGCTTTCTTT. Encoded protein: CASGLTGRTEAFF.

This clone was seen a handful of times. V gene TRBV6-5 combines with J gene TRBJ1-2; a weak D match, TRBD1 (5 bases). The ends were cut back, 4 bases at V and 6 bases at J, with 12 bases in the middle. The CDR3 loop spans 13 amino acids. Germline-derived CDR1 and CDR2 are MNHEY and SVGAGI. The CDR3: CASSSRVRDGYTF. The DNA of the CDR3 is TGTGCCAGCAGTTCCAGGGTTCGAGATGGCTACACCTTC.

The V and J genes are TRBV9 and TRBJ1-2; TRBD1 matches 8 bases. V dropped 1 base and J dropped 7; count of bases not matched to a gene: 9. Per the germline V gene, CDR1 is SGDLS and CDR2 is YYNGEE. The CDR3 totals 15 residues. This CDR3 reads CASSVTRQGTRGYTF. CDR3 nucleotides: TGTGCCAGCAGCGTAACTAGACAGGGGACTCGTGGCTACACCTTC.

A few counts support this clone. V gene TRBV5-4 combines with J gene TRBJ2-1; D is perhaps TRBD2 (5 bases). V lost 3 bases and J 1 base, leaving 8 bases between the germline ends. Looked up from germline, CDR1 is SGHNT and CDR2 is YYREEE (reference sequence). This CDR3 region has 14 residues. The CDR3 DNA is TGTGCCAGCAGCTCGGGAAGGTCCTACAATGAGCAGTTCTTC. This translates into CASSSGRSYNEQFF.

The rearrangement joins TRBV5-1 to TRBJ2-3; D unclear. Germline CDR1 and CDR2: SGHRS and YFSETQ. The CDR3 length is 14 residues. The V and J ends lost 4 bases and 2 bases respectively, with 11 bases between them. CDR3 protein: CASSPDGTTDTQYF. The CDR3 DNA reads as TGCGCCAGCAGCCCGGACGGAACCACAGATACGCAGTATTTT. Variable domain in full (rest from reference TRBV5-1 and TRBJ2-3): KAGVTQTPRYLIKTRGQQVTLSCSPISGHRSVSWYQQTPGQGLQFLFEYFSETQRNKGNFPGRFSGRQFSNSRSEMNVSTLELGDSALYLCASSPDGTTDTQYFGPGTRLTVL.

The rearrangement uses TRBV11-2 and TRBJ2-2; the D is unclear. Germline V CDR1 and CDR2: SGHAT, FQNNGV. The CDR3 has 13 amino acids. With 1 base removed from V and 4 bases from J, the gap between germline ends came to 4 bases. CDR3 DNA: TGTGCCAGCAGCTTAGGGGCCACCGGGGAGCTGTTTTTT. It yields the protein CASSLGATGELFF.